Listed below are T cell receptor beta chains from one sample, sequenced in a study of blood T cell repertoires in COVID-19. Some clones are missing from TCRdb's copy, which holds only in-frame ones; the method was immunoSEQ multiplex PCR. The data show roughly 190,000 clones, about 86% seen once. The sequenced sample consisted of peripheral blood. Receptor source: a woman aged 60-75 years with COVID-19, enrolled during active disease. Each CDR3 is given with its conserved first and last residue. A D gene is named only where the DNA matches it firmly. Size is omitted from some rows. Given values are once, few, many or a class for expanded clones.

cdr3_length j_call d_call clone_size v_call cdr3_aa cdr3_nt
15 TRBJ1-3 NA once TRBV12-5 CASGQGFFSGNTIYF TGTGCTAGCGGCCAGGGTTTTTTCTCTGGAAACACCATATATTTT
15 TRBJ2-7 TRBD2 NA TRBV5-1 CASSLTSGRLYEQYF TGCGCCAGCAGCTTGACTAGCGGGAGATTATACGAGCAGTACTTC
20 TRBJ2-3 TRBD2 once TRBV18 CASSSQGRTSGYMTTDTQYF TGTGCCAGCTCATCACAGGGGAGGACTAGCGGGTACATGACCACAGATACGCAGTATTTT
14 TRBJ1-4 TRBD1 NA TRBV30 CAWSPRQGREKLFF TGTGCCTGGAGTCCCCGACAGGGGAGGGAAAAACTGTTTTTT
15 TRBJ1-1 NA once TRBV5-1 CASSLGTGIMTEAFF TGCGCCAGCAGCTTGGGTACAGGGATCATGACTGAAGCTTTCTTT
13 TRBJ2-3 NA NA TRBV5-1 CASSLAEPDTQYF TGCGCCAGCAGCTTGGCCGAGCCAGATACGCAGTATTTT
16 TRBJ2-1 NA NA TRBV19 CASSVDRNTEGNEQFF TGTGCCAGTAGTGTCGATCGTAACACCGAGGGCAATGAGCAGTTCTTC
15 TRBJ1-3 TRBD1 NA TRBV7-9 CASSSGQGDGNTIYF TGTGCCAGCAGCTCCGGACAGGGTGATGGAAACACCATATATTTT
17 TRBJ2-7 TRBD2 NA TRBV30 CAWITRRASGRADEQYF TGTGCCTGGATTACCCGACGGGCTAGCGGGAGGGCCGACGAGCAGTACTTC
12 TRBJ2-1 NA NA TRBV29-1 CSVPLARYEQFF TGCAGCGTTCCCTTAGCTCGGTATGAGCAGTTCTTC
15 TRBJ2-1 TRBD2 NA TRBV19 CASSPTSGWNNEQFF TGTGCCAGTAGCCCGACTAGCGGGTGGAACAATGAGCAGTTCTTC
16 TRBJ2-7 NA NA TRBV28 CASSLPIGQGGYEQYF TGTGCCAGCAGTTTACCCATCGGGCAGGGGGGATACGAGCAGTACTTC
16 TRBJ2-3 TRBD2 NA TRBV27 CASSLSSGSRSDTQYF TGTGCCAGCAGTTTATCTAGCGGGAGTAGGTCAGATACGCAGTATTTT
13 TRBJ1-3 NA NA TRBV9 CASSVGQRNTIYF TGTGCCAGCAGCGTAGGACAGAGAAACACCATATATTTT
14 TRBJ1-4 NA NA TRBV7-2 CASSSSSPGKKLFF TGTGCCAGCAGCTCCTCGAGTCCAGGGAAAAAACTGTTTTTT
16 TRBJ1-5 NA NA TRBV28 CASSLWTAPRNQPQHF TGTGCCAGCAGTTTGTGGACAGCACCGAGGAATCAGCCCCAGCATTTT
14 TRBJ1-6 TRBD1 NA TRBV19 CASIAGTDNSPLHF TGTGCCAGTATCGCCGGGACAGATAATTCACCCCTCCACTTT
14 TRBJ2-7 NA NA TRBV5-1 CASSLGRSSYEQYF TGCGCCAGCAGCTTGGGGCGGAGCTCCTACGAGCAGTACTTC
16 TRBJ2-3 NA NA TRBV6-4 CASSDRGAGTTDTQYF TGTGCCAGCAGTGACCGGGGAGCGGGTACGACAGATACGCAGTATTTT
15 TRBJ2-7 TRBD2 NA TRBV19 CASSRVREAGYEQYF TGTGCCAGTAGTCGAGTGCGGGAGGCTGGATACGAGCAGTACTTC
17 TRBJ1-2 NA NA TRBV3-1/TRBV3-2 CASSQDLRAGQSYGYTF TGTGCCAGCAGCCAAGATCTTCGGGCAGGGCAGAGCTATGGCTACACCTTC
14 TRBJ1-5 NA NA TRBV6-5 CASRQGTANQPQHF TGTGCCAGCAGGCAGGGGACCGCTAATCAGCCCCAGCATTTT
16 TRBJ2-5 NA NA TRBV6-2/TRBV6-3 CASSFPLVRAQETQYF TGTGCCAGCAGTTTCCCCCTTGTCAGGGCGCAAGAGACCCAGTACTTC
16 TRBJ2-7 NA NA TRBV7-9 CASSSEIKTSWGEQYF TGTGCCAGCAGCTCCGAAATCAAGACTAGTTGGGGGGAGCAGTACTTC
16 TRBJ1-3 TRBD1 NA TRBV6-2/TRBV6-3 CASTPPWDSAGNTIYF TGTGCCAGCACCCCACCCTGGGACAGCGCTGGAAACACCATATATTTT
12 TRBJ2-7 NA NA TRBV30 CAWTGGLYEQYF TGTGCCTGGACAGGTGGACTCTACGAGCAGTACTTC
14 TRBJ1-2 NA NA TRBV28 CASSSRTAGYGYTF TGTGCCAGCAGTTCGCGGACAGCTGGTTATGGCTACACCTTC
14 TRBJ2-3 NA NA TRBV15 CATSREGLTDTQYF TGTGCCACCAGCAGGGAGGGCCTCACAGATACGCAGTATTTT
16 TRBJ2-3 NA NA TRBV6-5 CASSYSIQGPGDTQYF TGTGCCAGCAGTTACTCGATACAGGGCCCCGGAGATACGCAGTATTTT
15 TRBJ1-1 TRBD1 NA TRBV5-6 CASSLGTGGWTEAFF TGTGCCAGCAGCCTAGGGACAGGGGGGTGGACTGAAGCTTTCTTT
13 TRBJ1-2 NA NA TRBV4-1 CASSQGRGYGYTF TGCGCCAGCAGCCAAGGACGGGGCTATGGCTACACCTTC
15 TRBJ1-6 TRBD1 NA TRBV27 CASSPPGQLNSPLHF TGTGCCAGCAGTCCTCCGGGACAGCTTAATTCACCCCTCCACTTT
14 TRBJ1-4 TRBD1 NA TRBV9 CASSGQGAYEKLFF TGTGCCAGCAGCGGACAGGGGGCGTATGAAAAACTGTTTTTT
13 TRBJ1-2 TRBD1 NA TRBV28 CASTSGQGRGYTF TGTGCCAGCACCTCGGGACAGGGTCGTGGCTACACCTTC
15 TRBJ2-7 TRBD1 few TRBV7-8 CASSRGQGRVNEQYF TGTGCCAGCAGCCGAGGACAGGGTAGGGTTAACGAGCAGTACTTC
10 TRBJ2-2 NA NA TRBV2 CASRTGELFF TGTGCCAGTCGCACCGGGGAGCTGTTTTTT
14 TRBJ2-4 TRBD2 NA TRBV5-1 CASSPTSGGNIQYF TGCGCCAGCAGCCCCACTAGCGGAGGAAACATTCAGTACTTC
14 TRBJ2-5 NA NA TRBV13 CASSLAAPGRTQYF TGTGCCAGCAGCTTAGCGGCCCCCGGGAGGACCCAGTACTTC
13 TRBJ2-5 NA NA TRBV12-5 CASGLGGKETQYF TGTGCTAGTGGTTTGGGAGGTAAAGAGACCCAGTACTTC
13 TRBJ1-2 NA NA TRBV28 CASSLRLPDGYTF TGTGCCAGCAGTTTACGGTTACCCGATGGCTACACCTTC
14 TRBJ1-2 TRBD1 once TRBV7-6 CASSYLDRGYGYTF TGTGCCAGCAGCTACCTAGACAGGGGGTATGGCTACACCTTC
16 TRBJ1-2 NA NA TRBV9 CASSEGHPGEPYGYTF TGTGCCAGCAGCGAGGGCCATCCGGGGGAGCCCTATGGCTACACCTTC
15 TRBJ1-6 TRBD1 NA TRBV6-2/TRBV6-3 CASSSRGQGNSPLHF TGTGCCAGCAGTTCCAGAGGACAGGGTAATTCACCCCTCCACTTT
14 TRBJ2-7 TRBD2 NA TRBV6-4 CASSVLAGAYEQYF TGTGCCAGCAGTGTACTAGCGGGGGCCTACGAGCAGTACTTC
16 TRBJ1-4 TRBD1 few TRBV27 CASSLTSDRGREKLFF TGTGCCAGCAGTTTAACTTCGGACAGGGGCCGCGAAAAACTGTTTTTT
18 TRBJ2-7 TRBD2 NA TRBV18 CASSPTPGLAGTWGEQYF TGTGCCAGCTCACCCACGCCGGGGCTAGCGGGGACTTGGGGCGAGCAGTACTTC
14 TRBJ1-4 TRBD1 NA TRBV7-9 CASSSDRVGEKLFF TGTGCCAGCAGCTCGGACAGGGTCGGTGAAAAACTGTTTTTT
14 TRBJ2-1 NA NA TRBV24-1 CATSDPFFFNEQFF TGTGCCACCAGTGACCCCTTTTTCTTCAATGAGCAGTTCTTC
17 TRBJ2-3 NA NA TRBV27 CASSLEAGEPTADTQYF TGTGCCAGCAGTTTGGAGGCCGGGGAGCCCACCGCAGATACGCAGTATTTT
12 TRBJ1-1 TRBD1 NA TRBV3-1/TRBV3-2 CASSLQGFEAFF TGTGCCAGCAGCCTACAGGGGTTTGAAGCTTTCTTT
13 TRBJ1-1 TRBD1 NA TRBV30 CAWSRQGNTEAFF TGTGCCTGGAGTCGACAGGGGAACACTGAAGCTTTCTTT
15 TRBJ1-1 NA NA TRBV7-2 CASSSPRRGHTEAFF TGTGCCAGCAGCTCACCCCGAAGGGGCCACACTGAAGCTTTCTTT
13 TRBJ2-3 NA NA TRBV12-5 CASGPPGSDTQYF TGTGCTAGTGGTCCCCCGGGGTCAGATACGCAGTATTTT
14 TRBJ1-1 NA NA TRBV27 CASSLSTGRAEAFF TGTGCCAGCAGTTTATCCACAGGGCGCGCTGAAGCTTTCTTT
14 TRBJ1-2 NA NA TRBV11-3 CASSFRDTVYGYTF TGTGCCAGCAGCTTCAGGGATACGGTTTATGGCTACACCTTC
11 TRBJ2-7 NA NA TRBV6-5 CASSSLEKQYF TGTGCCAGCAGTTCTCTAGAAAAGCAGTACTTC
14 TRBJ2-7 TRBD1 NA TRBV5-1 CASSRDREPYEQYF TGCGCCAGCAGCCGGGACAGGGAACCCTACGAGCAGTACTTC
15 TRBJ2-5 TRBD1 NA TRBV6-6 CASSYGRQGSETQYF TGTGCCAGCAGTTACGGGCGACAGGGTTCGGAGACCCAGTACTTC
13 TRBJ2-7 NA NA TRBV27 CASSRTYSYEQYF TGTGCCAGCAGTCGGACTTATTCCTACGAGCAGTACTTC